This T cell receptor delta chain was identified in a study of gamma-delta T cells after stem cell transplantation. TCRdb made new clone calls on the RT-PCR reads using CATT. The sample has around 1,200 delta-chain clones, roughly 8.5% seen once. This sequence was found in a human donor. It is not recorded whose cells these are; they may come from a transplant donor. Sequencing was done on a sample of gamma-delta T cells.

CDR3 in DNA: TGTGCCTGTGAGTCCCTACTGGGGGATACCTCCGATAAACTCATCTTT. It translates to CACESLLGDTSDKLIF. The J gene is TRDJ1, the V gene TRDV2, with 12 bases fitting TRDD3. Losses at the gene ends were 4 bases for V and 3 bases for J; bases not matched to a gene: 8. Germline CDR1 GEAIGNYY, CDR2 EKD. The CDR3 is made up of 16 amino acids.